Following are 22 T cell receptor beta chains from one sample sequenced in a study of blood T cells in healthy people across ages. The second PCR ran 7 to 11 cycles with a sample-barcoded 5' primer and J-beta primers. TCRdb re-analysed the 5' RACE reads in MiXCR, keeping a single row per CDR3 protein. Found here are just under 900,000 distinct CDR3 sequences, under 35% of them singletons; the top ten hold 17%. Material: blood. The source is an elderly woman in good health.

For this clonotype: A read error may explain this, as a much larger clone is one base away. The chain is built from TRBV2 and TRBJ2-6; D remains unclear. The V gene's germline CDR1 is SNHLY and CDR2 FYNNEI. The CDR3 has 15 amino acids. V was trimmed by 3 bases and J by 4 bases, leaving 10 bases between them. CDR3 in DNA: TGTGCCAGCAGTGAGCGAGGAGTAGGGGCCAACGTCCTGACTTTC. This gives the protein CASSERGVGANVLTF.

Note on this clonotype: Relative to the germline gene, one junction end is altered; a read error may explain this. The rearrangement uses TRBV10-3 and TRBJ1-4; D gene unclear. This CDR3 contains 16 residues. CDR1 and CDR2 (germline): ENHRY, SYGVKD. The CDR3 spells CAISDPRTGTNGKLFF. The CDR3 bases are TGTGCCATCAGTGATCCCAGGACGGGCACTAATGGAAAACTGTTTTTT.

This clonotype was observed a single time. At one end, the junction sequence differs from germline, possibly due to a read error. The chain links TRBV6-5 to TRBJ1-2; 9 bases line up with TRBD1. There are 15 residues in the CDR3. Germline V gives CDR1 MNHEY, CDR2 SVGAGI. The CDR3 nucleotides read TGTGTCAGCAGTTACCTGCGACAGGGGGGCCGTGGCTACACCTTC. Its translation: CVSSYLRQGGRGYTF.

A note on this clonotype: A much larger clone differs by one base, so this may be a read error. The V and J genes are TRBV7-4 and TRBJ1-4; tentatively, D is TRBD1 (5 bases). V lost 7 bases and J 5 bases, leaving 14 bases between the germline ends. Germline V CDR1 and CDR2: SGHVT, SQSDAQ. The CDR3 loop spans 14 amino acids. The CDR3 loop reads CASTSPRVNEKLFF. The CDR3 DNA reads TGTGCCAGCACCTCTCCCAGGGTGAATGAAAAACTGTTTTTT.

This clonotype has a count of ten or more. The rearrangement uses TRBV7-2 and TRBJ1-5, with unresolved D. The CDR3 contains 15 residues. V was clipped by 4 bases and J by 3 bases, with 13 bases between them. Per germline, CDR1 SGHTA and CDR2 FQGNSA. CDR3 region: CASSSTTGINQPQHF. The CDR3 coding sequence is TGTGCCAGCAGCTCCACAACCGGGATCAATCAGCCCCAGCATTTT. Combining the CDR3 with reference TRBV7-2 and TRBJ1-5 gives the whole variable domain GAGVSQSPSNKVTEKGKDVELRCDPISGHTALYWYRQSLGQGLEFLIYFQGNSAPDKSGLPSDRFSAERTGGSVSTLTIQRTQQEDSAVYLCASSSTTGINQPQHFGDGTRLSIL.

For this clonotype: A much more abundant neighbour one base away suggests this may be a read error. The genes are TRBV5-1 and TRBJ2-3; D not resolved. Trimming pared 2 bases from V and 0 bases from J, leaving 10 bases between. CDR1 and CDR2 (germline): SGHRS, YFSETQ. The CDR3 length is 15 residues. The CDR3 DNA is TGCGCCAGCAGCTTAACTCCCCAGAGCACAGATACGCAGTATTTT. This translates into CASSLTPQSTDTQYF.

As concerns this clonotype: At one end the junction does not follow the germline gene, possibly because of a read error. The chain carries TRBV20-1 and TRBJ2-4; D gene uncertain. The CDR3 is 14 amino acids. Germline loops: CDR1 DFQATT, CDR2 SNEGSKA (reference sequence). The CDR3 DNA is TGCAGTGCTAGAGATAACTCGGGCAAAAGCATTCAGTACTTC. Its protein is CSARDNSGKSIQYF.

The chain has TRBV29-1 and TRBJ2-5; D possibly corresponds to TRBD2 (7 bases). The CDR3 contains 12 residues. In germline, CDR1 is SQVTM, CDR2 ANQGSEA. The CDR3 sequence is CSGGGVGETQYF. The CDR3 DNA reads as TGCAGTGGAGGGGGGGTCGGGGAGACCCAGTACTTC.

On this clonotype: A single base separates this from a much larger clone, so it may be a read error. The chain uses TRBV7-2 and TRBJ2-3; 8 bases are a match to TRBD2. CDR1 SGHTA and CDR2 FQGNSA come from the germline V gene. The CDR3 consists of 15 residues. V lost 4 bases and J lost 1; bases outside the gene matches: 4. CDR3 nucleotide sequence: TGTGCCAGCAGCTACCAGACTAGCGGCACAGATACGCAGTATTTT. Translating gives CASSYQTSGTDTQYF.

The rearrangement uses TRBV7-2 and TRBJ2-3; maybe TRBD1 (6 bases). CDR3 length: 17 residues. Germline V CDR1 and CDR2: SGHTA, FQGNSA. Deletions cut 2 bases from V and 4 bases from J, with 19 bases between. The CDR3 bases are TGTGCCAGCAGCTTACGATCGATGGGAGAGGGGGCAGATACGCAGTATTTT. The encoded protein is CASSLRSMGEGADTQYF.

This clonotype was observed a handful of times. A much larger clone lies one base from this, so it may be a read error. The chain couples TRBV12-3 or TRBV12-4 to TRBJ2-7; 9 bases map to TRBD2. The V gene end was trimmed by 1 base and the J gene end by 7 bases; junction bases not matched to a gene: 14. This CDR3 has 17 residues. CDR3 residues: CASSLGGAGGPYNEQYF. The CDR3 DNA reads TGTGCCAGCAGTTTAGGGGGAGCGGGGGGACCCTACAATGAGCAGTACTTC.

The genes are TRBV6-2 or TRBV6-3 and TRBJ2-3; D unresolved. The germline CDR1 and CDR2 sequences are MNHEY and SVGEGT. The germline V and J ends were trimmed by 2 bases and 0 bases, with 6 bases remaining between them. The CDR3 has 14 amino acids. The CDR3 sequence: CASSYELSTDTQYF. In nucleotides, the CDR3 is TGTGCCAGCAGTTACGAACTTAGCACAGATACGCAGTATTTT.

As concerns this clonotype: Possible read error: a much larger clone is one base away. The CDR3 end shows no conserved phenylalanine or tryptophan, and so a read error is likely. The CDR3 here is CASSGLGTKFHEQFV. In nucleotides, the CDR3 is TGTGCCAGCAGCGGACTTGGTACTAAATTCCATGAGCAGTTCGTC. This chain links TRBV6-1 with TRBJ2-1, with D possibly matching TRBD2 (5 bases). Germline V gives CDR1 MNHNS, CDR2 SASEGT. This CDR3 has 15 residues. Between the trimmed V and J ends, which lost 6 bases and 8 bases, there was a span of 20 bases.

This clonotype was detected ten times or more. The V and J genes are TRBV28 and TRBJ2-3; no reliable D call. The CDR3 is 13 amino acids. Germline V gene lookup returns CDR1 MDHEN and CDR2 SYDVKM. The V end lost 3 bases, the J end lost 3 bases, and 7 bases lay between the germline ends. The CDR3 region is CASSLENTDTQYF. CDR3 coding DNA: TGTGCCAGCAGTTTGGAGAATACAGATACGCAGTATTTT.

There are a few counts of this clonotype. A much larger clonotype is one base distant, so this may be a read error. The rearrangement links TRBV6-5 to TRBJ2-2, with a possible D match to TRBD2 (6 bases). The CDR3 covers 12 residues. In germline, CDR1 is MNHEY, CDR2 SVGAGI. The CDR3 DNA sequence: TGTGCCAGCAGAAATAGCCTGGGGGGGCTGTTTTTT. Protein product: CASRNSLGGLFF.

This clonotype showed up many times. The chain has TRBV20-1 and TRBJ2-1; perhaps TRBD1 as D (6 bases). The CDR3 extends over 12 amino acids. V was clipped by 4 bases and J by 3 bases, with 7 bases between them. The germline V gene encodes CDR1 DFQATT and CDR2 SNEGSKA (reference sequence). The CDR3 protein is CSAKQGYNEQFF. The CDR3 DNA follows: TGCAGTGCTAAACAGGGCTACAATGAGCAGTTCTTC.

Concerning this clonotype itself: A single base separates this from a much larger clone, so it may be a read error. This chain joins TRBV5-1 and TRBJ2-6, with D maybe TRBD1 (6 bases). Germline V gene sequence: CDR1 SGHRS, CDR2 YFSETQ. CDR3 length equals 16 residues. CDR3 loop: CASSMKQGTGANVPTF. DNA for the CDR3: TGCGCCAGCAGCATGAAACAGGGAACTGGGGCCAACGTCCCGACTTTC.

The table lists this clonotype with a few counts. The J gene is TRBJ2-3, the V gene TRBV20-1, with D unresolved. Trimming stripped 0 bases from V and 3 bases from J, with 13 bases between. Germline V CDR1 and CDR2: DFQATT, SNEGSKA (reference sequence). The CDR3 length is 15 residues. CDR3 sequence: CSARESGLPTDTQYF. The CDR3 bases are TGCAGTGCTAGAGAAAGTGGCCTTCCTACAGATACGCAGTATTTT.

J is TRBJ1-1 and V is TRBV6-2 or TRBV6-3; D not resolved. The length of the CDR3 is 12 residues. Germline values: CDR1 MNHEY, CDR2 SVGEGT. Deletions cut 6 bases from V and 5 bases from J, with 10 bases between. CDR3 DNA sequence: TGTGCCAGCAGCGACCTGGGGACTGAAGCTTTCTTT. Residues: CASSDLGTEAFF.

The J gene is TRBJ1-1, the V gene TRBV20-1; possibly TRBD1 for D (5 bases). V lost 6 bases and J 5 bases, leaving 13 bases between the germline ends. Germline CDR1 and CDR2: DFQATT and SNEGSKA (reference sequence). CDR3 length equals 12 residues. The CDR3 loop reads CSAAKGKTEAFF. Here the CDR3 DNA reads TGCAGTGCCGCCAAGGGGAAAACTGAAGCTTTCTTT.

This clonotype was detected many times. The chain joins TRBV6-2 or TRBV6-3 to TRBJ2-3, with D unclear. Per germline, CDR1 MNHEY and CDR2 SVGEGT. Between the trimmed V and J ends, which lost 2 bases and 6 bases, there was a span of 12 bases. The length of the CDR3 is 14 residues. The CDR3 sequence: CASSYITRMDTQYF. CDR3 DNA: TGTGCCAGCAGTTACATTACACGAATGGATACGCAGTATTTT.

This clonotype has more than one count but fewer than ten. V gene TRBV3-1 combines with J gene TRBJ2-5; 16 bases map to TRBD2. Germline V gene lookup returns CDR1 LGHDT and CDR2 YNNKEL (reference sequence). The CDR3 runs to 17 residues. Trimming took 4 bases from V and 5 from J; bases not matched to a gene: 7. CDR3 amino acids: CASSPGTSGGAGETQYF. The CDR3 DNA is TGTGCCAGCAGCCCCGGGACTAGCGGGGGGGCCGGGGAGACCCAGTACTTC.